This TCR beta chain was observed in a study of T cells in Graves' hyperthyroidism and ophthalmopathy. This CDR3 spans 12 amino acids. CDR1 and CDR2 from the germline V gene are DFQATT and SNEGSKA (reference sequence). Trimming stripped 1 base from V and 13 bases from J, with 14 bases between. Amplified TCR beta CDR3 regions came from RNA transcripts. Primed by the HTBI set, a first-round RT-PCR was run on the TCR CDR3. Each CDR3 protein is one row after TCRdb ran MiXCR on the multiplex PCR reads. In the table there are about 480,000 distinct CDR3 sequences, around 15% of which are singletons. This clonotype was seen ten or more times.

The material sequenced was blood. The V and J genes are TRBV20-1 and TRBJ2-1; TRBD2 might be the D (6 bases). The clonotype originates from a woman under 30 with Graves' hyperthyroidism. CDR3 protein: CSARAQTEGQFF. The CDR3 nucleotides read TGCAGTGCTAGAGCCCAGACGGAGGGCCAGTTCTTC.